This entry lists 18 T cell receptor beta chains sequenced from one sample in a study of CD8+CD57+ T cells in acquired aplastic anemia. Genomic DNA, serving as template, underwent TCR beta VDJ and CDR3 profiling. TCRdb independently ran MiXCR on the reads; one entry per CDR3 protein. This sample yields around 170,000 distinct CDR3 sequences, of which approximately 48% are seen a single time; 8% to 10% belongs to the top ten. CD8+CD57+ cell expansion had been shown by flow cytometry in patients chosen for sequencing. The sample taken for sequencing was sorted CD4+, CD8+, or CD8+CD57+ T cells (not recorded which) from PBMCs. The receptors come from a human donor with aplastic anemia.

This clonotype was counted ten times or more. This chain connects TRBV29-1 to TRBJ2-1; weak D call: TRBD2 (5 bases). Deletions cut 8 bases from V and 0 bases from J, with 14 bases between. The CDR3 totals 14 residues. The germline gives CDR1 SQVTM, CDR2 ANQGSEA. The CDR3 sequence is CSIQTTSSYNEQFF. The CDR3 nucleotides are TGCAGCATCCAGACTACGAGCTCCTACAATGAGCAGTTCTTC.

This clonotype was seen repeatedly, ten times or more. The CDR3, as DNA: TGTGCCAGCAGTCGATCCGGGGGGAACACTGAAGCTTTCTTT. Translation gives CASSRSGGNTEAFF. V is TRBV14 and J is TRBJ1-1, with D perhaps matching TRBD1 (5 bases). There are 14 residues in the CDR3. Deletions cut 6 bases from V and 1 base from J, with 12 bases between. In germline, CDR1 is SGHDN, CDR2 FVKESK. The full variable domain, its missing parts supplied by reference TRBV14 and TRBJ1-1, is EAGVTQFPSHSVIEKGQTVTLRCDPISGHDNLYWYRRVMGKEIKFLLHFVKESKQDESGMPNNRFLAERTGGTYSTLKVQPAELEDSGVYFCASSRSGGNTEAFFGQGTRLTVV.

In the case of this clonotype: A much larger clone differs from this one at a single base, so this may be a read error. This chain connects TRBV10-2 to TRBJ1-2; D gene unclear. CDR1 WSHSY and CDR2 SAAADI come from the germline V gene. CDR3 length: 13 residues. CDR3 amino acids: CASSSSRFYGHTF. In DNA form, the CDR3 reads TGTGCCAGCAGTTCCTCCAGGTTCTATGGCCACACCTTC.

CDR3 coding DNA: TGCAGTGCCACCCTAGGAGCGGGAGTTGTCATTCAGTACTTC. Encoded protein: CSATLGAGVVIQYF. The J gene is TRBJ2-4, the V gene TRBV20-1; 8 bases match TRBD2. The CDR3 length is 14 residues. Germline assignment: CDR1 DFQATT and CDR2 SNEGSKA (reference sequence). V gave up 6 bases and J gave up 9 bases; unmatched junction bases: 13.

This clonotype was seen at least ten times. The V gene is TRBV20-1, the J gene TRBJ2-7, with 9 bases matching TRBD2. Germline CDR1 and CDR2: DFQATT and SNEGSKA (reference sequence). This CDR3 contains 14 residues. J gave up 7 bases and V 2 bases, and 9 bases lay outside the gene matches. The chain's CDR3 is CSARSASGTGEQYF. Written as DNA, the CDR3 is TGCAGTGCTAGATCGGCTAGCGGGACTGGGGAGCAGTACTTC.

Ten or more counts support this clonotype. The chain uses TRBV7-9 and TRBJ2-7, with a weak D call TRBD2 (7 bases). Germline V gene data show CDR1 as SEHNR and CDR2 as FQNEAQ (reference sequence). The CDR3 extends over 14 amino acids. The V gene lost 1 base and the J gene lost 5 bases, with 12 bases spanning the gap. CDR3 protein: CASSLGRGGNEQYF. CDR3 coding DNA: TGTGCCAGCAGCTTAGGTAGGGGGGGTAACGAGCAGTACTTC.

The V and J genes are TRBV5-4 and TRBJ2-1; 12 bases are a match to TRBD2. CDR1 SGHNT and CDR2 YYREEE come from the germline V gene (reference sequence). The J segment lost 2 bases and the V segment lost 0 bases, leaving 3 bases of the junction unmatched. The length of the CDR3 is 17 residues. CDR3 sequence reads: CASSLAPSGGAYNEQFF. CDR3 bases: TGTGCCAGCAGCTTGGCCCCTAGCGGGGGGGCCTACAATGAGCAGTTCTTC.

The chain links TRBV25-1 to TRBJ1-2; the D gene is possibly TRBD1 (5 bases). This CDR3 has 13 amino acids. Germline V lookup: CDR1 MGHDK, CDR2 SYGVNS. V lost 7 bases to trimming and J lost 0 bases, with 9 bases between them. CDR3 sequence (DNA): TGTGCCAGCAAGAGGGGCACTAACTATGGCTACACCTTC. It yields the protein CASKRGTNYGYTF.

This clonotype showed up many times. The gene calls are TRBV19 and TRBJ2-5, with 8 bases lining up with TRBD2. The CDR3 spans 15 residues. Germline CDR1 is LNHDA and CDR2 is SQIVND (reference sequence). Trimming took 6 bases from V and 2 from J; bases not matched to a gene: 8. CDR3: CASRLREGRQETQYF. The CDR3 DNA is TGTGCCAGTAGACTCCGGGAGGGCCGGCAAGAGACCCAGTACTTC.

This clonotype was observed at least ten times. This chain connects TRBV10-3 to TRBJ1-2; D may be TRBD1 (5 bases). Trimming left V 3 bases short and J 8 bases short, with 13 bases between. This CDR3 contains 13 residues. Germline-derived CDR1 and CDR2 are ENHRY and SYGVKD. This chain's CDR3 is CAISEGEPGGYTF. In DNA form, the CDR3 reads TGTGCCATCAGTGAAGGGGAGCCGGGCGGCTACACCTTC.

The chain couples TRBV20-1 to TRBJ2-7, with unresolved D. The CDR3 is made up of 15 amino acids. Germline loops: CDR1 DFQATT, CDR2 SNEGSKA (reference sequence). Trimming pared 0 bases from V and 3 bases from J, leaving 15 bases between. This CDR3 is CSARELRAPRYEQYF. CDR3 coding DNA: TGCAGTGCTAGAGAACTCCGGGCCCCTCGCTACGAGCAGTACTTC.

Concerning this clonotype itself: A much larger clone lies one base from this, so it may be a read error. The conserved phenylalanine or tryptophan normally closing the CDR3 is absent here, so this likely arose from a read error. The V and J genes are TRBV27 and TRBJ1-6; TRBD1 agrees at 8 bases. Germline trimming cut 8 bases from V and 7 bases from J; bases unmatched to any gene: 7. CDR3 length: 14 residues. The germline gives CDR1 MNHEY, CDR2 SMNVEV (reference sequence). Here the CDR3 DNA reads TGTGCCAGCGGGGGGGACAGGCCCAATTCACCCCTCCACCTT. Its translation: CASGGDRPNSPLHL.

A word on this clonotype: This may be a read error: a much more frequent sequence differs by one nucleotide. The genes are TRBV5-1 and TRBJ1-3; D not certain. The germline V and J ends were trimmed by 4 bases and 1 base, with 12 bases remaining between them. Germline values: CDR1 SGHRS, CDR2 YFSETQ. The CDR3 loop spans 15 amino acids. DNA for the CDR3: TGCGCCAGCAGCGGCGGGCAGGTGTCTGGAAACACCATATATTTT. Translating it yields CASSGGQVSGNTIYF. The full variable domain, its missing parts supplied by reference TRBV5-1 and TRBJ1-3, is KAGVTQTPRYLIKTRGQQVTLSCSPISGHRSVSWYQQTPGQGLQFLFEYFSETQRNKGNFPGRFSGRQFSNSRSEMNVSTLELGDSALYLCASSGGQVSGNTIYFGEGSWLTVV.

This clonotype was found many times. The chain carries TRBV24-1 and TRBJ2-3, with 9 nucleotides matching TRBD1. The ends lost 5 bases at V and 5 bases at J; junction bases unmatched: 7. The CDR3 consists of 15 residues. Looked up from germline, CDR1 is KGHDR and CDR2 is SFDVKD. The CDR3 nucleotides are TGTGCCACCAGTGTTTCACAGGGGGCTGGAGATACGCAGTATTTT. Translated: CATSVSQGAGDTQYF.

This clonotype has ten or more counts. The rearrangement links TRBV5-4 to TRBJ1-6, with no clear D. There are 14 residues in the CDR3. The ends were cut back, 0 bases at V and 7 bases at J, with 8 bases in the middle. CDR1 is SGHNT and CDR2 is YYREEE in the germline V gene (reference sequence). The CDR3 DNA is TGTGCCAGCAGCTTGGATGCTGGGAATTCACCCCTCCACTTT. Translating gives CASSLDAGNSPLHF.

This clonotype was observed at least ten times. The chain couples TRBV11-1 to TRBJ2-5; D unresolved. Between the trimmed V and J ends, which lost 2 bases and 2 bases, there was a span of 12 bases. Germline V gene sequence: CDR1 SGHAT, CDR2 FQDESV (reference sequence). The length of the CDR3 is 15 residues. CDR3 region: CASSLSPTGQETQYF. The CDR3 coding sequence is TGTGCCAGCAGCTTATCCCCGACGGGTCAAGAGACCCAGTACTTC.

V usage is TRBV30 and J usage is TRBJ2-5, with TRBD2 matching over 9 bases. The V gene end was trimmed by 0 bases and the J gene end by 1 base; junction bases not matched to a gene: 9. Germline assignment: CDR1 GTSNPN and CDR2 SVGIG (reference sequence). This CDR3 is 17 amino acids long. CDR3: CAWSVRGTSGFQETQYF. The CDR3 region has the DNA TGTGCCTGGAGTGTGCGGGGAACTAGCGGGTTCCAAGAGACCCAGTACTTC.

This clonotype was seen a handful of times. This may be a read error: a much more frequent sequence differs by one nucleotide. The CDR3 protein is CASGLKQGTYGKLFF. The CDR3 DNA reads TGTGCCAGCGGACTAAAACAGGGGACATATGGAAAACTGTTTTTT. The rearrangement uses TRBV2 and TRBJ1-4, with 7 bases that match TRBD1. The CDR3 has 15 residues. V lost 8 bases and J lost 10; bases outside the gene matches: 16. The germline V gene encodes CDR1 SNHLY and CDR2 FYNNEI.